Below, one T cell receptor (beta chain) is given with its context. This sample stems from a study of blood T cell repertoires in COVID-19. The overall study: Samples came from the United States, Italy and Spain, spanning acute and convalescent COVID-19. PBMCs, B-cell-depleted T cells, or T cells provided the cDNA or gDNA that made up the material.

Study processing details: Reference gene primer amplification yielded estimated nucleated cell counts. The data were produced by immunoSEQ multiplex PCR, yet TCRdb's version contains in-frame clones alone and is incomplete. The V and J calls and clone size were taken over from that table, and D and trimming were inferred from the DNA. In the table there are under 150,000 clones, approximately 86% of which are singletons. Donors of Cohort 3 who recovered were those that had two negative PCRs, clearance, or symptom resolution. The sequencing sample was made of PBMCs or T cells enriched from blood (not recorded which). The sequence derives from a woman aged 50 to 60 who had recovered from COVID-19.

This CDR3 is CASSLGRGPGNEQFF. The CDR3 DNA sequence: TGTGCCAGCAGCTTAGGCCGGGGTCCCGGAAATGAGCAGTTCTTC. The rearrangement joins TRBV7-2 to TRBJ2-1; a weak D match, TRBD2 (5 bases). Germline CDR1 and CDR2: SGHTA and FQGNSA. The CDR3 is 15 residues long. V was cut by 1 base and J by 7 bases, with 14 bases left in between.